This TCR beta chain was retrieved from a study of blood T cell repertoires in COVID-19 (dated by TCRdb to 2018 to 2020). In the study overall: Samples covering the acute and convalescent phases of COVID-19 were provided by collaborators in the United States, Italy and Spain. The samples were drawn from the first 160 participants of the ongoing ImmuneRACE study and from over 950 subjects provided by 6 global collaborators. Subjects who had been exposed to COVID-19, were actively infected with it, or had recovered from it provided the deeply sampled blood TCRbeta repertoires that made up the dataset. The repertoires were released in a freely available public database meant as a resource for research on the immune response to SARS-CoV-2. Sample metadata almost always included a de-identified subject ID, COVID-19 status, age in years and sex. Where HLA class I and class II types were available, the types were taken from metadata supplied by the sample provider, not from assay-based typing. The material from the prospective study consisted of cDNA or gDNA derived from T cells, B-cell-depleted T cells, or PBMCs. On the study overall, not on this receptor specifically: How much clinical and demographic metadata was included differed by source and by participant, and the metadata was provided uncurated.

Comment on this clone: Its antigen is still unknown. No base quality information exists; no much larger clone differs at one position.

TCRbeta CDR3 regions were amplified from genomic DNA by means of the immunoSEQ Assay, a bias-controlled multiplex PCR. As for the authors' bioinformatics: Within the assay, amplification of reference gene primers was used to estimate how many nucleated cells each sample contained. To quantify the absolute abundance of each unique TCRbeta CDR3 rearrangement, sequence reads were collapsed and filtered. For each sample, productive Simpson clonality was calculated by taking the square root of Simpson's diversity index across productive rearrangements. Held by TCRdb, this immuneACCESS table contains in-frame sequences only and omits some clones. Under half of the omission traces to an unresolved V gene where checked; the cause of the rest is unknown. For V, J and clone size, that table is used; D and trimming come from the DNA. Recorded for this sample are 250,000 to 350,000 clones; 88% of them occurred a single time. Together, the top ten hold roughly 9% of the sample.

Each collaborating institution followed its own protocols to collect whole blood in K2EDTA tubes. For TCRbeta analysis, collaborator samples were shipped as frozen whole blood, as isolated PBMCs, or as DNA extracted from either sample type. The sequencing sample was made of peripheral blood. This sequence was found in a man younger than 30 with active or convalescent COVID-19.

The CDR3 in this case is CASTQGGRAFF. The DNA reads as follows: TGTGCCAGCACTCAGGGAGGAAGAGCTTTCTTT. The chain uses TRBV12-3 or TRBV12-4 and TRBJ1-1; a tentative D match to TRBD1 spans 5 bases. V is cut by 7 bases and J by 10 bases, and the space between the germline ends is 13 bases. The CDR3 contains 11 residues, cysteine and phenylalanine counted. Solely the CDR3 DNA is kept, with 33 bases framed from the first base.